This T cell receptor (beta chain) is drawn from a study of T cells expressing NK-cell markers. The wider study: Among eight sequenced donors, seven carried HCMV seropositivity while one was seronegative.

From the 5' RACE reads, TCRdb lists one entry per CDR3 protein and no DNA. The sample has 350,000 to 400,000 distinct CDR3 sequences. The sample was blood T cells: a sorted CD56 or NKG2C T cell subset, CD4+ or CD8+ T cells, or bulk PBMC T cells (not recorded which). This receptor was obtained from a woman in her forties or fifties in good health.

The CDR3 reads CASSLQETHEQYF. The chain uses TRBV3-1 and TRBJ2-7; lacking DNA, the TRBD1 call made by TCRdb goes unchecked. Germline CDR1 and CDR2: LGHDT and YNNKEL (reference sequence). CDR3 length: 13 amino acids.